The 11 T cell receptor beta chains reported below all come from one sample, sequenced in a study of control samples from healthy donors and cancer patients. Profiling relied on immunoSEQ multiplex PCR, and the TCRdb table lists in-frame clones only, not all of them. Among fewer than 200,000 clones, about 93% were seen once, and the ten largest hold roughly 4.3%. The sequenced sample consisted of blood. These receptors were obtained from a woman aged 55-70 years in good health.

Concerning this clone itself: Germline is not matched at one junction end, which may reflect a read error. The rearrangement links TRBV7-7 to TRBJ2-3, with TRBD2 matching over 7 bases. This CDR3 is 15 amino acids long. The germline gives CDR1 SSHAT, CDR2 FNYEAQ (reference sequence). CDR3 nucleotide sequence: TGTGCTAGCAGCTTAGGTGGCGGGGGAGTAGATACGCAGTATTTT. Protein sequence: CASSLGGGGVDTQYF.

CDR3 sequence reads: CASSLRQGRTEAFF. The CDR3 nucleotides read TGTGCCAGCAGTCTCCGACAGGGGAGGACTGAAGCTTTCTTT. The V call is TRBV28, the J call TRBJ1-1, with 8 bases matching TRBD1. Per the germline V gene, CDR1 is MDHEN and CDR2 is SYDVKM. The V and J ends lost 5 bases and 5 bases, in that order; junction bases with no gene match: 7. The CDR3 runs 14 residues.

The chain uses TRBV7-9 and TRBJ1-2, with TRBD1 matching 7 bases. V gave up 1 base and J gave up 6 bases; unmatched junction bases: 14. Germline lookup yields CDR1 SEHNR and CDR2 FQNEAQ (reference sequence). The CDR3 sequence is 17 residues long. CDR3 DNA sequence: TGTGCCAGCAGCTTAGGAGGGGGCTTACAGGGGAAGAATGGCTACACCTTC. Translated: CASSLGGGLQGKNGYTF.

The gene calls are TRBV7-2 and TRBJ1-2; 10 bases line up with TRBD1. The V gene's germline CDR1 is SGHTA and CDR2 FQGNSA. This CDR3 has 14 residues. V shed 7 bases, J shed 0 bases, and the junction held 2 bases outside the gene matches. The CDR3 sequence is CASTGTGANYGYTF. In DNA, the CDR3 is TGTGCCAGCACCGGGACAGGGGCTAACTATGGCTACACCTTC. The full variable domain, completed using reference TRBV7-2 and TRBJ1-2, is GAGVSQSPSNKVTEKGKDVELRCDPISGHTALYWYRQSLGQGLEFLIYFQGNSAPDKSGLPSDRFSAERTGGSVSTLTIQRTQQEDSAVYLCASTGTGANYGYTFGSGTRLTVV.

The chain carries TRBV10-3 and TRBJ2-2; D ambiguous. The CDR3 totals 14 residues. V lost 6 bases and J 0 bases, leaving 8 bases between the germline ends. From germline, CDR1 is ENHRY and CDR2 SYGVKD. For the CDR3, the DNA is TGTGCCATCAGCCCCGGGCCGAACACCGGGGAGCTGTTTTTT. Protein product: CAISPGPNTGELFF.

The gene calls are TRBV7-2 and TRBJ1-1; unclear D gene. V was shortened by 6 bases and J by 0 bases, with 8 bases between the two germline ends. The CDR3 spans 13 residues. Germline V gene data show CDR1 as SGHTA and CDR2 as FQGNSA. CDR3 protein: CASSFRMNTEAFF. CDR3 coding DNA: TGTGCCAGCAGTTTCCGGATGAACACTGAAGCTTTCTTT.

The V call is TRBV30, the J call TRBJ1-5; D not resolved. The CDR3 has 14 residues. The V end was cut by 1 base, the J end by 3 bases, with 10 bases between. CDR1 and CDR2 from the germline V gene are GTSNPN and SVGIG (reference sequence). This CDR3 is CAWSAASLNQPQHF. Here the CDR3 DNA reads TGTGCCTGGAGTGCAGCGTCGCTCAATCAGCCCCAGCATTTT.

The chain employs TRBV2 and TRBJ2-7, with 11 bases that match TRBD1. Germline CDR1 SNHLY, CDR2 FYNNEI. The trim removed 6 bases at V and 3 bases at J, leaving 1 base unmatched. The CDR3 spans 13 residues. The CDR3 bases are TGTGCCAGCAGGGACAGGGGGCTCTACGAGCAGTACTTC. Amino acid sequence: CASRDRGLYEQYF. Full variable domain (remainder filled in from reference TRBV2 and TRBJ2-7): EPEVTQTPSHQVTQMGQEVILRCVPISNHLYFYWYRQILGQKVEFLVSFYNNEISEKSEIFDDQFSVERPDGSNFTLKIRSTKLEDSAMYFCASRDRGLYEQYFGPGTRLTVT.

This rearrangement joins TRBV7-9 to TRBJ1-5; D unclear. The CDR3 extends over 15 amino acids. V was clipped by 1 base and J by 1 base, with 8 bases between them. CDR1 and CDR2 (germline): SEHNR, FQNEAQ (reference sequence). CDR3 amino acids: CASSLDGVSNQPQHF. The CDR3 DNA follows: TGTGCCAGCAGCTTAGATGGGGTGAGCAATCAGCCCCAGCATTTT.

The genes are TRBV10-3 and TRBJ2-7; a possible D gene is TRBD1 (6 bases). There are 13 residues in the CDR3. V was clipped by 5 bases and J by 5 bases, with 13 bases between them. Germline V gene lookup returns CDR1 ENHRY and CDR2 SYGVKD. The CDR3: CAISSREGDEQYF. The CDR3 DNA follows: TGTGCCATCAGTAGCCGTGAGGGGGACGAGCAGTACTTC.

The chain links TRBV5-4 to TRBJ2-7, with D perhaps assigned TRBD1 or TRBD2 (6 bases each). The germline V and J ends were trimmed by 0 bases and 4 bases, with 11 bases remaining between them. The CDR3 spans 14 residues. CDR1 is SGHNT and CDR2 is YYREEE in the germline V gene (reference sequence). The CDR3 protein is CASSLGSGAYEQYF. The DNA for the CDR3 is TGTGCCAGCAGCTTGGGGTCGGGGGCATACGAGCAGTACTTC.